This TCR beta chain was recovered during a study of cytomegalovirus exposure and HLA in healthy donors. Germline values: CDR1 SEHNR, CDR2 FQNEAQ (reference sequence). V lost 5 bases, J lost 7 bases, and 10 bases stayed unmatched. This CDR3 is 15 amino acids long. Primers included in the PCR were 60 Vbeta and 13 Jbeta primers. Clones were sequenced by immunoSEQ multiplex PCR, and TCRdb holds only the in-frame ones, with some missing. The data contain approximately 150,000 clones, roughly 81% of them singletons. Specimen: PBMCs. The TCR sequence derives from a young woman in good health and CMV-seropositive. The chain couples TRBV7-9 to TRBJ1-2, with 10 bases fitting TRBD1. CDR3: CASSQTGGATRGYTF. CDR3 nucleotides: TGTGCCAGCAGCCAGACAGGGGGCGCGACGCGTGGCTACACCTTC.